Following are 25 T cell receptor beta chains from one sample sequenced in a study of T cell repertoires in cytomegalovirus infection. Each CDR3 protein gets one entry after TCRdb re-called the reads with MiXCR. The sample records about 260,000 distinct CDR3 sequences, 8% to 9.5% being singletons. Sequencing input: PBMCs. The source of these receptors is a human donor in good health (CMV status not recorded). Some clones in this sample may be carry-over from other donors' samples.

About this clonotype: A read error is possible here, since a much larger clone lies one base away. The gene calls are TRBV12-3 or TRBV12-4 and TRBJ2-3, with 8 bases identical to TRBD2. The CDR3 runs to 14 residues. DNA for the CDR3: TGTGCCAGCACCCGATTGGGAGCGGGAGATACGCAGTGTTTT. As protein: CASTRLGAGDTQCF.

This clonotype was detected only a few times. V usage is TRBV20-1 and J usage is TRBJ2-7; D might be TRBD2 (6 bases). CDR1 DFQATT and CDR2 SNEGSKA come from the germline V gene (reference sequence). Trimming took 3 bases from V and 2 from J, leaving 14 bases between them. There are 14 residues in the CDR3. This CDR3 is CSARRDFTTYEQYF. The CDR3 DNA reads as TGCAGTGCTAGGCGGGACTTCACAACCTACGAGCAGTACTTC.

CDR3: CASSLGGTSGEQFF. Here the CDR3 DNA reads TGTGCCAGCAGCTTAGGGGGGACTAGCGGGGAGCAGTTCTTC. J is TRBJ2-1 and V is TRBV7-2, with 12 bases matching TRBD2. This CDR3 contains 14 residues. Germline loops: CDR1 SGHTA, CDR2 FQGNSA. Unmatched junction bases numbered 2, after V lost 1 base and J lost 10 bases. The full variable domain, its missing parts supplied by reference TRBV7-2 and TRBJ2-1, is GAGVSQSPSNKVTEKGKDVELRCDPISGHTALYWYRQSLGQGLEFLIYFQGNSAPDKSGLPSDRFSAERTGGSVSTLTIQRTQQEDSAVYLCASSLGGTSGEQFFGPGTRLTVL.

This clonotype was detected ten times or more. The chain combines TRBV7-6 with TRBJ2-3; 8 bases line up with TRBD2. V lost 5 bases and J lost 2; bases outside the gene matches: 6. In germline, CDR1 is SGHVS, CDR2 FNYEAQ. CDR3 length: 15 residues. CDR3: CASSLSRGATDTQYF. Written as DNA, the CDR3 is TGTGCCAGCAGCCTCTCGCGGGGGGCCACAGATACGCAGTATTTT. The full variable domain, rest sourced from reference TRBV7-6 and TRBJ2-3, is GAGVSQSPRYKVTKRGQDVALRCDPISGHVSLYWYRQALGQGPEFLTYFNYEAQQDKSGLPNDRFSAERPEGSISTLTIQRTEQRDSAMYRCASSLSRGATDTQYFGPGTRLTVL.

This clonotype was picked up many times. V and J are TRBV29-1 and TRBJ1-1; TRBD1 matches at 9 bases. Germline V gives CDR1 SQVTM, CDR2 ANQGSEA. CDR3 size: 16 residues. The J segment lost 0 bases and the V segment lost 5 bases, leaving 10 bases of the junction unmatched. As DNA, the CDR3 is TGCAGCGTTTATTCCGGGACAGGGATGATGAACACTGAAGCTTTCTTT. This sequence encodes CSVYSGTGMMNTEAFF.

This clonotype was observed at least ten times. V usage is TRBV18 and J usage is TRBJ2-5; 8 bases match TRBD2. This CDR3 region has 16 residues. In germline, CDR1 is KGHSH, CDR2 LQKENI. Trimming cost V 1 base and J 0 bases; bases outside gene matches: 4. CDR3 protein: CASSPQQRGYQETQYF. The CDR3 DNA reads TGTGCCAGCTCACCACAGCAGCGGGGGTACCAAGAGACCCAGTACTTC.

This clonotype has a count of ten or more. The chain employs TRBV4-3 and TRBJ2-7; D assignment may be TRBD1 or TRBD2 (6 bases each). The germline CDR1 and CDR2 sequences are LGHNA and YSLEER. Between the trimmed V and J ends, which lost 0 bases and 6 bases, there was a span of 15 bases. This CDR3 comprises 15 residues. Written as DNA, the CDR3 is TGCGCCAGCAGCCAAGATCTGGGGGGCCCCCTCGAGCAGTACTTC. Protein: CASSQDLGGPLEQYF.

This clonotype was counted a few times. The chain recombines TRBV29-1 with TRBJ1-2; TRBD1 aligns across 7 bases. Germline V gene sequence: CDR1 SQVTM, CDR2 ANQGSEA. The CDR3 is made up of 12 amino acids. Trimming at V came to 5 bases and at J to 7 bases, leaving 7 bases not matched to a gene. The CDR3 loop reads CSVSRGDSGYTF. DNA for the CDR3: TGCAGCGTTTCTCGGGGGGACAGTGGCTACACCTTC. The full variable domain, completed using reference TRBV29-1 and TRBJ1-2, is SAVISQKPSRDICQRGTSLTIQCQVDSQVTMMFWYRQQPGQSLTLIATANQGSEATYESGFVIDKFPISRPNLTFSTLTVSNMSPEDSSIYLCSVSRGDSGYTFGSGTRLTVV.

At least ten counts were recorded for this clonotype. V and J are TRBV7-2 and TRBJ2-1, with D possibly TRBD2 on 5 matching bases. Trimming stripped 1 base from V and 0 bases from J, with 19 bases between. This CDR3 has 19 amino acids. CDR1 is SGHTA, CDR2 FQGNSA, per germline. The CDR3 DNA sequence: TGTGCCAGCAGCTTAGTCCCCGGAGGTGCGCCTAGCTCCTACAATGAGCAGTTCTTC. Its protein product is CASSLVPGGAPSSYNEQFF. Complete variable domain (other parts from reference TRBV7-2 and TRBJ2-1): GAGVSQSPSNKVTEKGKDVELRCDPISGHTALYWYRQSLGQGLEFLIYFQGNSAPDKSGLPSDRFSAERTGGSVSTLTIQRTQQEDSAVYLCASSLVPGGAPSSYNEQFFGPGTRLTVL.

The gene calls are TRBV6-4 and TRBJ1-6; D unresolved. The germline V gene encodes CDR1 MRHNA and CDR2 SNTAGT. CDR3 size: 15 residues. Between the trimmed V and J ends, which lost 2 bases and 1 base, there was a span of 6 bases. CDR3 DNA sequence: TGTGCCAGCAGTGACCACGGTTCCTATAATTCACCCCTCCACTTT. This translates into CASSDHGSYNSPLHF.

The chain couples TRBV18 to TRBJ1-5; no definite D call. The CDR3 is 13 residues long. Germline CDR1 KGHSH, CDR2 LQKENI. Trimming removed 4 bases from V and 4 bases from J, with 8 bases in between. The CDR3 loop reads CASSRTENQPQHF. Here the CDR3 DNA reads TGTGCCAGCTCACGAACAGAAAATCAGCCCCAGCATTTT.

This clonotype was counted many times. The chain has TRBV7-2 and TRBJ2-1; 10 nucleotides match TRBD1. Unmatched junction bases numbered 6, after V lost 0 bases and J lost 7 bases. The CDR3 sequence is 16 residues long. CDR1 and CDR2 from the germline V gene are SGHTA and FQGNSA. The CDR3, as DNA: TGTGCCAGCAGCTTAGCTCTGGGACAGGGGTGGAATGAGCAGTTCTTC. Encoded protein: CASSLALGQGWNEQFF.

This clonotype came up many times. The chain uses TRBV7-2 and TRBJ1-6; no clear D gene. Trimming left V 7 bases short and J 9 bases short, with 16 bases between. The CDR3 has 14 amino acids. CDR1 is SGHTA, CDR2 FQGNSA, per germline. For the CDR3, the DNA is TGTGCCAGCATGAAAGGAGTTTTGGGTTCACCCCTCCACTTT. Translation: CASMKGVLGSPLHF.

This clonotype was detected ten times or more. The CDR3 here is CASSVSGSRQETQYF. The CDR3 nucleotides read TGTGCCAGCAGCGTTAGCGGGAGTCGGCAAGAGACCCAGTACTTC. This chain joins TRBV9 and TRBJ2-5; 9 nucleotides agree with TRBD2. The CDR3 contains 15 residues. V lost 2 bases, J lost 2 bases, and 4 bases stayed unmatched. Germline CDR1 and CDR2: SGDLS and YYNGEE. Supplemented by reference TRBV9 and TRBJ2-5, the full variable domain reads DSGVTQTPKHLITATGQRVTLRCSPRSGDLSVYWYQQSLDQGLQFLIQYYNGEERAKGNILERFSAQQFPDLHSELNLSSLELGDSALYFCASSVSGSRQETQYFGPGTRLLVL.

This clonotype was picked up many times. This chain uses TRBV19 with TRBJ2-6; 8 bases map to TRBD2. V gave up 7 bases and J gave up 0 bases; unmatched junction bases: 11. Germline V gene sequence: CDR1 LNHDA, CDR2 SQIVND (reference sequence). The CDR3 has 18 residues. The CDR3 here is CASMLAGHSFSGANVLTF. The CDR3 DNA reads as TGTGCCAGTATGTTAGCGGGACATAGTTTCTCTGGGGCCAACGTCCTGACTTTC. The variable domain in full, with the rest retrieved from reference TRBV19 and TRBJ2-6, is DGGITQSPKYLFRKEGQNVTLSCEQNLNHDAMYWYRQDPGQGLRLIYYSQIVNDFQKGDIAEGYSVSREKKESFPLTVTSAQKNPTAFYLCASMLAGHSFSGANVLTFGAGSRLTVL.

The chain uses TRBV7-2 and TRBJ2-4; D remains unclear. V was cut by 1 base and J by 0 bases, with 10 bases left in between. The CDR3 covers 16 residues. Germline-derived CDR1 and CDR2 are SGHTA and FQGNSA. The CDR3 region is CASSLGVLLAKNIQYF. For the CDR3, the DNA is TGTGCCAGCAGCTTAGGAGTTCTCCTAGCCAAAAACATTCAGTACTTC.

Many counts were recorded for this clonotype. The chain combines TRBV19 with TRBJ2-1, with 13 bases identical to TRBD2. The germline V gene has CDR1 LNHDA and CDR2 SQIVND (reference sequence). The CDR3 sequence is 17 residues long. The V segment lost 3 bases and the J segment 13 bases; nucleotides outside the gene matches: 15. The CDR3 here is CASSIRLAGGAPGKQFF. The CDR3 DNA is TGTGCCAGTAGTATCAGACTAGCGGGAGGAGCCCCAGGGAAACAGTTCTTC.

The rearrangement joins TRBV15 to TRBJ1-2; the D is unclear. CDR1 and CDR2 from the germline V gene are LNHNV and YYDKDF (reference sequence). This CDR3 region has 13 residues. V was cut by 1 base and J by 7 bases, with 10 bases left in between. The CDR3 region is CATSRGPVVGYTF. CDR3 DNA: TGTGCCACCAGCAGAGGCCCCGTCGTTGGCTACACCTTC.

This clonotype was observed a handful of times. The V call is TRBV5-4, the J call TRBJ2-3; 9 bases match TRBD2. The CDR3 runs to 14 residues. With 2 bases clipped from V and 7 bases from J, the junction kept 5 bases outside the gene matches. Germline CDR1 SGHNT, CDR2 YYREEE (reference sequence). CDR3 sequence: CASSFSGGGNTQYF. CDR3 in DNA: TGTGCCAGCAGCTTTAGCGGGGGTGGAAATACGCAGTATTTT.

This clonotype was counted ten times or more. The chain links TRBV4-1 to TRBJ2-2, with D possibly being TRBD2 (5 bases). Trimming took off 2 bases at V and 5 bases at J, with 18 bases between the two ends. Germline lookup yields CDR1 MGHRA and CDR2 YSYEKL. This CDR3 has 17 residues. CDR3 in DNA: TGCGCCAGCAGCCAACCCCCCGGGGAGATTCGGACCGGGGAGCTGTTTTTT. It translates to CASSQPPGEIRTGELFF.

This clonotype was recorded many times. The rearrangement links TRBV7-2 to TRBJ2-4; D remains ambiguous. CDR1 SGHTA and CDR2 FQGNSA come from the germline V gene. The V and J ends lost 1 base and 7 bases respectively, with 11 bases between them. The CDR3 loop spans 14 amino acids. The CDR3 DNA follows: TGTGCCAGCAGCTTAGGGCTGCTCGAGAACATTCAGTACTTC. Amino acid sequence: CASSLGLLENIQYF.

The sample holds many counts of this clonotype. This chain connects TRBV19 to TRBJ1-1, with D unresolved. Germline lookup yields CDR1 LNHDA and CDR2 SQIVND (reference sequence). The CDR3 has 13 residues. Trimming took off 3 bases at V and 6 bases at J, with 11 bases between the two ends. CDR3 nucleotide sequence: TGTGCCAGTAGTATTACGAAGTCCCCTGAAGCTTTCTTT. Protein product: CASSITKSPEAFF. The full variable domain, in which reference TRBV19 and TRBJ1-1 provide the parts outside the CDR3, is DGGITQSPKYLFRKEGQNVTLSCEQNLNHDAMYWYRQDPGQGLRLIYYSQIVNDFQKGDIAEGYSVSREKKESFPLTVTSAQKNPTAFYLCASSITKSPEAFFGQGTRLTVV.

This clonotype was counted ten times or more. The chain links TRBV7-8 to TRBJ2-2; 8 bases map to TRBD2. V was pared by 1 base and J by 6 bases, with 7 bases of the junction left unmatched. Germline CDR1 reads SGHVS; CDR2 reads FQNEAQ. The CDR3 extends over 16 amino acids. This CDR3 reads CASSLGGAGGAGELFF. The CDR3 nucleotides read TGTGCCAGCAGCTTAGGAGGCGCGGGAGGTGCCGGGGAGCTGTTTTTT.

Many counts were recorded for this clonotype. This chain connects TRBV6-2 or TRBV6-3 to TRBJ1-1; tentatively, D is TRBD1 (5 bases). This CDR3 is built from 16 residues. The germline V gene has CDR1 MNHEY and CDR2 SVGEGT. V was cut by 5 bases and J by 3 bases, with 19 bases left in between. CDR3 bases: TGTGCCAGCAGTGCCCACCGGGGGTCGAGGGACACTGAAGCTTTCTTT. It is translated as CASSAHRGSRDTEAFF.

This clonotype came up many times. This sequence joins TRBV7-2 and TRBJ1-2; 8 bases line up with TRBD1. The CDR3 consists of 13 residues. Germline CDR1 SGHTA, CDR2 FQGNSA. J gave up 8 bases and V 5 bases, and 7 bases lay outside the gene matches. CDR3 amino acids: CASSPGQGGGYTF. The CDR3 region has the DNA TGTGCCAGCAGCCCCGGACAGGGCGGCGGCTACACCTTC. The full variable domain, completed using reference TRBV7-2 and TRBJ1-2, is GAGVSQSPSNKVTEKGKDVELRCDPISGHTALYWYRQSLGQGLEFLIYFQGNSAPDKSGLPSDRFSAERTGGSVSTLTIQRTQQEDSAVYLCASSPGQGGGYTFGSGTRLTVV.